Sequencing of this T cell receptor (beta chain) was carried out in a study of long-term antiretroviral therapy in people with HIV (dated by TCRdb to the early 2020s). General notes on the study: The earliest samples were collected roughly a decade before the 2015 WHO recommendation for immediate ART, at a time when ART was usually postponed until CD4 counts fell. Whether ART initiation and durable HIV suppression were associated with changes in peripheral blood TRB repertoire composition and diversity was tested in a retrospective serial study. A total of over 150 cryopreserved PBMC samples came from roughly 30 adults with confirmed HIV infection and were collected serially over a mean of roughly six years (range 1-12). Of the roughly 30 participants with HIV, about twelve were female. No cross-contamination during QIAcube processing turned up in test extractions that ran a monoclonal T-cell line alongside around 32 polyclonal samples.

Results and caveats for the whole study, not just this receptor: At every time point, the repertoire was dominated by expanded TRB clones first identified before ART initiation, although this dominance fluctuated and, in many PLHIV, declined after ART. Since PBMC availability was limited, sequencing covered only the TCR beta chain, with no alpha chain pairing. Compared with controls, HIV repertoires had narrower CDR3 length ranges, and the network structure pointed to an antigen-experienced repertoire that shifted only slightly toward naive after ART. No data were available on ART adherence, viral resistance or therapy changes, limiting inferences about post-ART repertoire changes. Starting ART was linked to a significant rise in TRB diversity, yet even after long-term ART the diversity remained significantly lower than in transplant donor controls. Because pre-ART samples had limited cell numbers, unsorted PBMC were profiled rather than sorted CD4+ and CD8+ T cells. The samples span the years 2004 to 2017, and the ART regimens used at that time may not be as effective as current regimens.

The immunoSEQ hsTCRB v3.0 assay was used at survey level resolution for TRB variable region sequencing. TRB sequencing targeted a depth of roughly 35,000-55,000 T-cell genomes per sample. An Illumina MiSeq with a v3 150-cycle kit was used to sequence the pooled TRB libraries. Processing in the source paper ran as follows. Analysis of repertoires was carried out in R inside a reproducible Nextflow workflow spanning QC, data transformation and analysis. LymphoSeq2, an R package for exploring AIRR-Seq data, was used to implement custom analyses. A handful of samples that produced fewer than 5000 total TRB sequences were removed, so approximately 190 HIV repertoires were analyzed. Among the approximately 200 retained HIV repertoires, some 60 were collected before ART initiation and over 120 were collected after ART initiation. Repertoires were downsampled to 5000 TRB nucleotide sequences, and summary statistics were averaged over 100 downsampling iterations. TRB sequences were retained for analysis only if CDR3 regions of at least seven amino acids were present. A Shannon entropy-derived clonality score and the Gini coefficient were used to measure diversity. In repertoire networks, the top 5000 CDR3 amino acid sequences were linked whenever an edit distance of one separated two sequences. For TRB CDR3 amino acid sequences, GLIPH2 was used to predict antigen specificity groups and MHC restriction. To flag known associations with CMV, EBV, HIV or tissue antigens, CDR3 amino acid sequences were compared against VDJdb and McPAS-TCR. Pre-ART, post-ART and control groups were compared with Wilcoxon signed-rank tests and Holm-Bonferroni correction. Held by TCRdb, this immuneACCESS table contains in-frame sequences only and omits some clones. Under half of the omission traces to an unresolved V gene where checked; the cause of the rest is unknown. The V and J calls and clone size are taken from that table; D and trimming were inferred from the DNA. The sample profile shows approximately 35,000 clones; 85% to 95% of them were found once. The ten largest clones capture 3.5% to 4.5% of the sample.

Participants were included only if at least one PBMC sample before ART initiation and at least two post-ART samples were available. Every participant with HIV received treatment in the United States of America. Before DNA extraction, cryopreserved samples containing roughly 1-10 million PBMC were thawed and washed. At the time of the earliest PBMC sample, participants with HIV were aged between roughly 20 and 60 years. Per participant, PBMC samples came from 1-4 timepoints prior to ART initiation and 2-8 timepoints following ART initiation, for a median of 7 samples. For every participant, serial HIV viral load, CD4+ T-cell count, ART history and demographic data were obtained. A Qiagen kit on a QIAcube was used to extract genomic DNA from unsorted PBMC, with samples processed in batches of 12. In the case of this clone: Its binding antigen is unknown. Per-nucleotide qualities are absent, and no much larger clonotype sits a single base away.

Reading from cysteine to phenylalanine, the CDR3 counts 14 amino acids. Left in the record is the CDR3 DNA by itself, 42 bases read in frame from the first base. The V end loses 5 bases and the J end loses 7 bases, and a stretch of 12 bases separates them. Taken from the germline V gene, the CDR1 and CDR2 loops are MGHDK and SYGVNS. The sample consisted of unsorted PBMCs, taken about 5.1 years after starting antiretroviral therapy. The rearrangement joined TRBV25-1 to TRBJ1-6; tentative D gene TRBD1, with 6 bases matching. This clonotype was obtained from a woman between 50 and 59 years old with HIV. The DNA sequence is TGTGCCAGCAGTTTGACAGGAGAAAATTCACCCCTCCACTTT. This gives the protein CASSLTGENSPLHF.